Presented here are 27 T cell receptor beta chains from one specimen sequenced in a study of blood T cell repertoires in COVID-19. The assay was immunoSEQ multiplex PCR, and TCRdb's table has in-frame clones only and misses some. The sample carries roughly 260,000 clones, roughly nine tenths recorded once. Sequences were obtained from peripheral blood. All receptors come from a woman aged 45-60 years who had recovered from COVID-19.

To note about this clone: The sample holds other DNA sequences that translate to the same CDR3. The J gene is TRBJ2-7, the V gene TRBV9, with 12 bases fitting TRBD1. J lost 4 bases, V lost 4 bases, and 3 bases had no gene match. The CDR3 loop spans 14 amino acids. The V gene's germline CDR1 is SGDLS and CDR2 YYNGEE. The CDR3 DNA is TGTGCCAGCAGCCCGGGACAGGGGGCTTACGAGCAGTACTTC. Translating it yields CASSPGQGAYEQYF.

About this clone: Other nucleotide sequences from this sample produce the same CDR3. The V and J genes are TRBV19 and TRBJ2-5; 7 positions agree with TRBD2. There are 14 residues in the CDR3. CDR1 and CDR2 from the germline V gene are LNHDA and SQIVND (reference sequence). V shed 1 base, J shed 5 bases, and the junction held 4 bases outside the gene matches. CDR3 nucleotide sequence: TGTGCCAGTAGTATAGGGGGGGGTCGGGAGACCCAGTACTTC. Translating it yields CASSIGGGRETQYF.

Here the CDR3 reads CASSLVADEQYF. In nucleotides, the CDR3 is TGTGCCAGCAGCTTAGTAGCGGACGAGCAGTACTTC. The chain employs TRBV5-6 and TRBJ2-7, with D possibly matching TRBD2 (6 bases). Looked up from germline, CDR1 is SGHDT and CDR2 is YYEEEE. Trimming removed 2 bases from V and 5 bases from J, with 8 bases in between. The CDR3 consists of 12 residues.

The chain joins TRBV5-8 to TRBJ1-4, with 7 bases identical to TRBD1. Germline assignment: CDR1 SGHTS and CDR2 YDEGEE. The J segment lost 4 bases and the V segment lost 4 bases, leaving 4 bases of the junction unmatched. This CDR3 comprises 14 residues. The CDR3 protein is CASSPGQINEKLFF. The CDR3 DNA follows: TGTGCCAGCAGCCCGGGACAGATTAATGAAAAACTGTTTTTT.

The table lists this clone with a few counts. The chain recombines TRBV5-6 with TRBJ2-7; 7 nucleotides align to TRBD1. After removal of 0 bases from V and 2 bases from J, the junction contained 8 bases not matched to a gene. The CDR3 runs 16 residues. CDR1 is SGHDT, CDR2 YYEEEE, per germline. The CDR3 reads CASSLAKGGYPYEQYF. The CDR3 DNA follows: TGTGCCAGCAGCTTGGCCAAAGGGGGCTACCCCTACGAGCAGTACTTC.

The chain employs TRBV4-3 and TRBJ1-1; 9 bases agree with TRBD1. The CDR3 covers 14 residues. V was pared by 3 bases and J by 6 bases, with 5 bases of the junction left unmatched. Germline-derived CDR1 and CDR2 are LGHNA and YSLEER. CDR3 loop: CASSQGTGYAEAFF. The CDR3 nucleotides are TGCGCCAGCAGCCAGGGGACAGGGTACGCTGAAGCTTTCTTT.

This clone was picked up one time. The V and J genes are TRBV6-2 or TRBV6-3 and TRBJ2-1, with a possible D match to TRBD2 (5 bases). The CDR3 runs to 17 residues. The V gene lost 2 bases and the J gene lost 8 bases, with 22 bases spanning the gap. In germline, CDR1 is MNHEY, CDR2 SVGEGT. This CDR3 reads CASSYVATTIIQDEQFF. CDR3 nucleotides: TGTGCCAGCAGTTACGTGGCGACTACTATCATACAAGATGAGCAGTTCTTC.

V is TRBV9 and J is TRBJ2-3; 7 bases match TRBD1. Trimming took 2 bases from V and 0 from J; bases not matched to a gene: 3. Germline V gene data show CDR1 as SGDLS and CDR2 as YYNGEE. The CDR3 sequence is 15 residues long. The CDR3 sequence is CASSVLDRSTDTQYF. CDR3 in DNA: TGTGCCAGCAGCGTGCTGGACAGGAGCACAGATACGCAGTATTTT.

This clone was recorded only once. CDR3 bases: TGTGCCAGCAGTTTGGTCGGGAGCTCCTACGAGCAGTACTTC. It specifies CASSLVGSSYEQYF. The gene calls are TRBV27 and TRBJ2-7; tentatively, D is TRBD2 (6 bases). Trimming pared 3 bases from V and 0 bases from J, leaving 9 bases between. Germline CDR1 MNHEY, CDR2 SMNVEV (reference sequence). This CDR3 is 14 amino acids long.

The chain carries TRBV28 and TRBJ2-7, with no clear D. V lost 6 bases to trimming and J lost 2 bases, with 11 bases between them. The CDR3 is made up of 13 amino acids. The germline V gene has CDR1 MDHEN and CDR2 SYDVKM. The CDR3 region is CASRVGGAYEQYF. Written as DNA, the CDR3 is TGTGCCAGCAGGGTCGGCGGAGCCTACGAGCAGTACTTC.

The chain combines TRBV7-3 with TRBJ1-2; 7 bases map to TRBD1. The V segment lost 1 base and the J segment 5 bases; nucleotides outside the gene matches: 7. Germline lookup yields CDR1 SGHTA and CDR2 FQGTGA. This CDR3 has 15 residues. The CDR3 coding sequence is TGTGCCAGCAGCTTAATAGGGGGCGCAGGATATGGCTACACCTTC. This translates into CASSLIGGAGYGYTF.

The chain couples TRBV2 to TRBJ1-2; tentative D call: TRBD1 (5 bases). V gave up 4 bases and J gave up 5 bases, with 11 bases separating them. The CDR3 length is 13 residues. Germline CDR1 and CDR2: SNHLY and FYNNEI. CDR3 region: CASSVMTEYGYTF. The DNA of the CDR3 is TGTGCCAGCAGTGTAATGACAGAGTATGGCTACACCTTC.

As regards this clone: Other DNA sequences of this sample code for an identical CDR3. The V and J genes are TRBV9 and TRBJ1-2; maybe TRBD1 (6 bases). This CDR3 is 13 amino acids long. V was cut by 2 bases and J by 6 bases, with 11 bases left in between. CDR1 and CDR2 (germline): SGDLS, YYNGEE. CDR3: CASSVRGQNGYTF. The CDR3 region has the DNA TGTGCCAGCAGCGTCAGGGGTCAGAATGGCTACACCTTC. The variable domain in full, completed from reference TRBV9 and TRBJ1-2, reads DSGVTQTPKHLITATGQRVTLRCSPRSGDLSVYWYQQSLDQGLQFLIQYYNGEERAKGNILERFSAQQFPDLHSELNLSSLELGDSALYFCASSVRGQNGYTFGSGTRLTVV.

The gene calls are TRBV7-2 and TRBJ1-3; 7 positions match TRBD1. V lost 1 base and J lost 4; bases outside the gene matches: 7. Germline V gives CDR1 SGHTA, CDR2 FQGNSA. The length of the CDR3 is 16 residues. CDR3 nucleotide sequence: TGTGCCAGCAGCTTAGGTGGGGGACAGTCCGGAAACACCATATATTTT. It yields the protein CASSLGGGQSGNTIYF.

The chain links TRBV5-4 to TRBJ2-7; D is undetermined. The CDR3 has 14 amino acids. V was clipped by 3 bases and J by 0 bases, with 10 bases between them. Germline CDR1 is SGHNT and CDR2 is YYREEE (reference sequence). The CDR3 is CASSSASSSYEQYF. As DNA, the CDR3 is TGTGCCAGCAGCTCGGCTTCTAGCTCCTACGAGCAGTACTTC.

The chain has TRBV6-5 and TRBJ1-3; D unresolved. Germline lookup yields CDR1 MNHEY and CDR2 SVGAGI. Between the trimmed V and J ends, which lost 6 bases and 0 bases, there was a span of 9 bases. The CDR3 has 14 amino acids. CDR3 protein: CASSPYDSGNTIYF. CDR3 nucleotides: TGTGCCAGCAGCCCCTACGACTCTGGAAACACCATATATTTT.

The chain has TRBV9 and TRBJ2-7; D possibly corresponds to TRBD1 (6 bases). Germline loops: CDR1 SGDLS, CDR2 YYNGEE. CDR3 length: 14 residues. Trimming shortened V by 0 bases and J by 7 bases, and 14 bases separated the two germline ends. The CDR3 reads CASSVGGDTLEQYF. In DNA form, the CDR3 reads TGTGCCAGCAGCGTAGGAGGGGACACCCTGGAGCAGTACTTC.

The CDR3 coding sequence is TGCGCCAGCAGCCAGACAGGTACCCGACAAGAGACCCAGTACTTC. It is translated as CASSQTGTRQETQYF. The chain recombines TRBV5-1 with TRBJ2-5, with D maybe TRBD1 (6 bases). The CDR3 has 15 amino acids. Germline-derived CDR1 and CDR2 are SGHRS and YFSETQ. Trimming removed 4 bases at V and 2 bases at J, with 15 bases between.

This clone was seen only once. The chain couples TRBV19 to TRBJ2-2, with 7 bases identical to TRBD2. The germline V gene encodes CDR1 LNHDA and CDR2 SQIVND (reference sequence). The CDR3 length is 14 residues. With 4 bases clipped from V and 5 bases from J, the junction kept 4 bases outside the gene matches. In DNA, the CDR3 is TGTGCCAGTAGTAGGGAGGGACGGACCGGGGAGCTGTTTTTT. Translating gives CASSREGRTGELFF.

The V gene is TRBV28, the J gene TRBJ2-3; perhaps TRBD2 as D (6 bases). V was pared by 7 bases and J by 5 bases, with 13 bases between. This CDR3 is built from 13 residues. From germline, CDR1 is MDHEN and CDR2 SYDVKM. This chain's CDR3 is CASNGGGRDTQYF. CDR3 sequence (DNA): TGTGCCAGCAACGGGGGTGGGAGAGATACGCAGTATTTT.

The chain joins TRBV5-4 to TRBJ1-2, with D unresolved. The CDR3 is 14 residues long. Trimming removed 5 bases from V and 5 bases from J, with 16 bases in between. CDR1 is SGHNT and CDR2 is YYREEE in the germline V gene (reference sequence). The CDR3, as DNA: TGTGCCAGCAGGTACACGGGGTACGGATATGGCTACACCTTC. This codes for CASRYTGYGYGYTF. Full variable domain (missing parts from reference TRBV5-4 and TRBJ1-2): ETGVTQSPTHLIKTRGQQVTLRCSSQSGHNTVSWYQQALGQGPQFIFQYYREEENGRGNFPPRFSGLQFPNYSSELNVNALELDDSALYLCASRYTGYGYGYTFGSGTRLTVV.

The chain employs TRBV28 and TRBJ2-7; no definite D call. Trimming left V 5 bases short and J 4 bases short, with 6 bases between. Germline CDR1 and CDR2: MDHEN and SYDVKM. The CDR3 loop spans 11 amino acids. CDR3 in amino acids: CASSETYEQYF. In nucleotides, the CDR3 is TGTGCCAGCAGTGAGACTTACGAGCAGTACTTC.

The chain recombines TRBV10-3 with TRBJ2-3; 8 nucleotides align to TRBD2. Germline values: CDR1 ENHRY, CDR2 SYGVKD. The trim removed 11 bases at V and 3 bases at J, leaving 7 bases unmatched. This CDR3 spans 13 amino acids. CDR3 protein: CALGERETDTQYF. As DNA, the CDR3 is TGTGCCTTGGGGGAGCGGGAGACAGATACGCAGTATTTT.

V and J are TRBV5-4 and TRBJ1-2; perhaps TRBD1 as D (6 bases). This CDR3 spans 13 amino acids. Germline lookup yields CDR1 SGHNT and CDR2 YYREEE (reference sequence). V was pared by 5 bases and J by 4 bases, with 12 bases between. The chain's CDR3 is CASRVTGSYGYTF. The DNA for the CDR3 is TGTGCCAGCAGGGTCACAGGGTCCTATGGCTACACCTTC. Looking up the rest from reference TRBV5-4 and TRBJ1-2 gives the full variable domain: ETGVTQSPTHLIKTRGQQVTLRCSSQSGHNTVSWYQQALGQGPQFIFQYYREEENGRGNFPPRFSGLQFPNYSSELNVNALELDDSALYLCASRVTGSYGYTFGSGTRLTVV.

This sequence joins TRBV5-1 and TRBJ2-3, with D tentatively TRBD2 (5 bases). Germline V gene sequence: CDR1 SGHRS, CDR2 YFSETQ. This CDR3 contains 13 residues. V was trimmed by 5 bases and J by 7 bases, leaving 14 bases between them. Written as DNA, the CDR3 is TGCGCCAGCAGAGGGAGTCCCCCGAATACGCAGTATTTT. Residues: CASRGSPPNTQYF. The full variable domain, rest sourced from reference TRBV5-1 and TRBJ2-3, is KAGVTQTPRYLIKTRGQQVTLSCSPISGHRSVSWYQQTPGQGLQFLFEYFSETQRNKGNFPGRFSGRQFSNSRSEMNVSTLELGDSALYLCASRGSPPNTQYFGPGTRLTVL.

The rearrangement links TRBV27 to TRBJ1-2, with D uncertain. Trimming shortened V by 2 bases and J by 0 bases, and 7 bases separated the two germline ends. The CDR3 spans 14 residues. The germline gives CDR1 MNHEY, CDR2 SMNVEV (reference sequence). DNA of the CDR3: TGTGCCAGCAGTTTAGCAGGTTCTAACTATGGCTACACCTTC. Amino acids: CASSLAGSNYGYTF.

Only one count was recorded for this clone. The V and J genes are TRBV5-5 and TRBJ2-1, with D possibly TRBD1 on 5 matching bases. This CDR3 has 12 amino acids. Per germline, CDR1 SGHKS and CDR2 YYEKEE (reference sequence). V was clipped by 4 bases and J by 7 bases, with 9 bases between them. The CDR3 coding sequence is TGTGCCAGCAGCCTGAACAGGAATGAGCAGTTCTTC. Encoded protein: CASSLNRNEQFF.